This entry lists 31 T cell receptor beta chains sequenced from one sample in a study of cytomegalovirus exposure and HLA in healthy donors. Primers for the PCR totalled 60 Vbeta and 13 Jbeta. Sequencing used immunoSEQ multiplex PCR; TCRdb keeps in-frame clones, though not all of them. The repertoire holds fewer than 200,000 clones, with roughly four fifths as singletons. Sequenced material: PBMCs. The receptors were gathered from a woman between 50 and 59 years old in good health and CMV-seronegative.

CDR3 region: CASRLRAGGGEQYF. The CDR3 DNA sequence: TGTGCCAGCAGACTAAGAGCGGGAGGGGGCGAGCAGTACTTC. The rearrangement uses TRBV6-5 and TRBJ2-7, with 10 bases aligning to TRBD2. The CDR3 contains 14 residues. Germline CDR1 is MNHEY and CDR2 is SVGAGI. V lost 6 bases to trimming and J lost 6 bases; unmatched junction nucleotides: 8.

The genes are TRBV4-2 and TRBJ2-3, with D perhaps TRBD1 (6 bases). Germline values: CDR1 LGHNA, CDR2 YNFKEQ. The CDR3 has 17 amino acids. V lost 4 bases, J lost 0 bases, and 17 bases lay in between. The CDR3 loop reads CASSPRQGTTSTDTQYF. The CDR3 nucleotides read TGTGCCAGCAGCCCACGGCAGGGGACAACTAGCACAGATACGCAGTATTTT.

This clone occurred once. V and J are TRBV25-1 and TRBJ2-5; 7 bases agree with TRBD2. The CDR3 consists of 15 residues. V shed 3 bases and J 2 bases; nucleotides not matched to a gene: 6. Per the germline V gene, CDR1 is MGHDK and CDR2 is SYGVNS. The CDR3 spells CASSDILRGQETQYF. The CDR3 DNA is TGTGCCAGCAGTGACATCTTGCGGGGGCAAGAGACCCAGTACTTC.

Of note for this clone: Its ends do not fully match the called genes, so a read error is possible. J is TRBJ2-7 and V is TRBV2, with D hard to call. CDR1 and CDR2 (germline): SNHLY, FYNNEI. This CDR3 has 10 amino acids. In DNA form, the CDR3 reads TGTGCCAGCAGTGTTTACGGGCAGTACTTC. Translated, it gives CASSVYGQYF.

There are a few counts of this clone. The rearrangement links TRBV2 to TRBJ2-5; D call uncertain. The CDR3 covers 11 residues. Trimming cost V 4 bases and J 3 bases, with 3 bases left between them. Germline lookup yields CDR1 SNHLY and CDR2 FYNNEI. CDR3: CASSVKETQYF. The CDR3 region has the DNA TGTGCCAGCAGTGTAAAAGAGACCCAGTACTTC.

The CDR3 nucleotides are TGTGCCAGCAGCCTGCGACAGGGGGCACGCACCGGGGAGCTGTTTTTT. Translation gives CASSLRQGARTGELFF. The gene calls are TRBV5-5 and TRBJ2-2; 10 nucleotides agree with TRBD1. Germline CDR1 and CDR2: SGHKS and YYEKEE (reference sequence). The length of the CDR3 is 16 residues. V was clipped by 4 bases and J by 4 bases; unmatched bases: 7. Supplemented by reference TRBV5-5 and TRBJ2-2, the full variable domain reads DAGVTQSPTHLIKTRGQQVTLRCSPISGHKSVSWYQQVLGQGPQFIFQYYEKEERGRGNFPDRFSARQFPNYSSELNVNALLLGDSALYLCASSLRQGARTGELFFGEGSRLTVL.

The chain carries TRBV4-2 and TRBJ2-1; 7 nucleotides match TRBD2. The CDR3 consists of 16 residues. Per the germline V gene, CDR1 is LGHNA and CDR2 is YNFKEQ. The V and J ends lost 4 bases and 10 bases, in that order; junction bases with no gene match: 16. The CDR3 loop is CASSLKMGGEGTEQFF. In nucleotides, the CDR3 is TGTGCCAGCAGCCTAAAAATGGGGGGGGAGGGGACGGAGCAGTTCTTC.

V is TRBV7-2 and J is TRBJ2-5, with a tentative D call TRBD2 (7 bases). TRBJ2-7 matches the DNA end more closely, so the J call is doubtful. Germline CDR1 is SGHTA and CDR2 is FQGNSA. The CDR3 spans 16 residues. The CDR3 nucleotides read TGTGCCAGCAGCCCCATGAGAGGGAGGGGGATTTACGAGCAGTACTTC. This translates into CASSPMRGRGIYEQYF.

This clone was seen only a few times. The chain uses TRBV4-3 and TRBJ2-7, with a weak D call TRBD1 (6 bases). Germline CDR1 LGHNA, CDR2 YSLEER. V lost 0 bases to trimming and J lost 7 bases, with 16 bases between them. The CDR3 loop spans 15 amino acids. The CDR3 loop reads CASSQDRDTSDEQYF. The DNA of the CDR3 is TGCGCCAGCAGCCAAGACCGGGACACCTCAGATGAGCAGTACTTC.

This clone was seen a handful of times. The rearrangement joins TRBV7-9 to TRBJ2-7, with 8 bases matching TRBD1. This CDR3 contains 15 residues. Germline V gene sequence: CDR1 SEHNR, CDR2 FQNEAQ (reference sequence). V lost 8 bases, J lost 6 bases, and 15 bases stayed unmatched. CDR3 loop: CASATGDQGAFEQYF. CDR3 sequence (DNA): TGTGCCAGCGCCACGGGGGACCAGGGGGCTTTCGAGCAGTACTTC.

The chain recombines TRBV9 with TRBJ2-7; TRBD2 matches at 8 bases. The CDR3 covers 15 residues. V trimming: 0 bases; J trimming: 7 bases; junction bases outside the gene matches: 9. Germline values: CDR1 SGDLS, CDR2 YYNGEE. The CDR3 loop reads CASSVEASGPREQYF. The DNA for the CDR3 is TGTGCCAGCAGCGTAGAGGCTAGCGGGCCTCGGGAGCAGTACTTC.

The rearrangement uses TRBV18 and TRBJ2-3; the D gene is possibly TRBD2 (5 bases). The V gene's germline CDR1 is KGHSH and CDR2 LQKENI. The CDR3 length is 12 residues. V lost 10 bases and J 4 bases, leaving 12 bases between the germline ends. The CDR3 DNA reads as TGTGCCACCAAAACGGAGGCAGATACGCAGTATTTT. Its protein is CATKTEADTQYF.

The genes are TRBV28 and TRBJ2-1, with 7 bases identical to TRBD1. CDR1 and CDR2 from the germline V gene are MDHEN and SYDVKM. With 6 bases clipped from V and 2 bases from J, the junction kept 10 bases outside the gene matches. This CDR3 is 16 amino acids long. CDR3: CASRPNTGVAYNEQFF. In DNA form, the CDR3 reads TGTGCCAGCAGGCCAAATACAGGGGTCGCCTACAATGAGCAGTTCTTC. Combining the CDR3 with reference TRBV28 and TRBJ2-1 gives the whole variable domain DVKVTQSSRYLVKRTGEKVFLECVQDMDHENMFWYRQDPGLGLRLIYFSYDVKMKEKGDIPEGYSVSREKKERFSLILESASTNQTSMYLCASRPNTGVAYNEQFFGPGTRLTVL.

This sequence joins TRBV29-1 and TRBJ2-1; 10 bases match TRBD2. Germline trimming cut 8 bases from V and 9 bases from J; bases unmatched to any gene: 10. Per germline, CDR1 SQVTM and CDR2 ANQGSEA. CDR3 length: 13 residues. DNA of the CDR3: TGCAGCACGGAGGGAGTAGCGGGGGGTGAGCAGTTCTTC. This translates into CSTEGVAGGEQFF.

This clone was observed a few times. The chain couples TRBV4-1 to TRBJ1-6; TRBD1 aligns across 9 bases. Germline CDR1 is MGHRA and CDR2 is YSYEKL. V was pared by 0 bases and J by 11 bases, with 8 bases of the junction left unmatched. CDR3 length: 16 residues. CDR3 in DNA: TGCGCCAGCAGCCAAGATTCCGGGACAGGGCTGACACCCCTCCACTTT. Residues: CASSQDSGTGLTPLHF.

This sequence joins TRBV29-1 and TRBJ2-5; D not resolved. This CDR3 is built from 12 residues. The germline gives CDR1 SQVTM, CDR2 ANQGSEA. With 6 bases removed from V and 4 bases from J, the gap between germline ends came to 12 bases. CDR3 amino acids: CSVDQTRETQYF. CDR3 DNA: TGCAGCGTGGATCAGACACGAGAGACCCAGTACTTC.

The rearrangement links TRBV7-4 to TRBJ1-1; no definite D call. Germline assignment: CDR1 SGHVT and CDR2 SQSDAQ. The CDR3 has 17 residues. The V and J ends lost 5 bases and 2 bases respectively, with 21 bases between them. The DNA of the CDR3 is TGTGCCAGCAGCAAATGGGCGGACTACGACCAAAACACTGAAGCTTTCTTT. This translates into CASSKWADYDQNTEAFF.

About this clone: As the CDR3 is not closed by the conserved phenylalanine or tryptophan, this likely results from a read error. The V call is TRBV6-1, the J call TRBJ1-1, with D possibly TRBD1 on 6 matching bases. Between the trimmed V and J ends, which lost 1 base and 4 bases, there was a span of 7 bases. The germline CDR1 and CDR2 sequences are MNHNS and SASEGT. The CDR3 length is 13 residues. In nucleotides, the CDR3 is TGTGCCAGCAGTGAAGACAGGGCCACTGAAGCTTTCCTT. This sequence encodes CASSEDRATEAFL.

The rearrangement uses TRBV19 and TRBJ1-5; a possible D gene is TRBD1 (6 bases). The V gene lost 8 bases and the J gene lost 0 bases, with 14 bases spanning the gap. This CDR3 is built from 15 residues. Germline lookup yields CDR1 LNHDA and CDR2 SQIVND (reference sequence). The CDR3 sequence: CASQKGTPSNQPQHF. For the CDR3, the DNA is TGTGCCAGTCAAAAGGGGACACCTAGCAATCAGCCCCAGCATTTT.

The V gene is TRBV6-6, the J gene TRBJ2-7; D not resolved. The CDR3 is made up of 13 amino acids. Germline CDR1 is MNHNY and CDR2 is SVGAGI (reference sequence). Deletions cut 5 bases from V and 0 bases from J, with 8 bases between. As DNA, the CDR3 is TGTGCCAGCAGTCCCAGGTACTCCTACGAGCAGTACTTC. Amino acid sequence: CASSPRYSYEQYF.

This chain links TRBV19 with TRBJ2-2, with TRBD2 matching 7 bases. J was trimmed by 0 bases and V by 6 bases; bases with no gene match: 4. Germline V gives CDR1 LNHDA, CDR2 SQIVND (reference sequence). The CDR3 is 15 amino acids. The CDR3 is CASRKGLANTGELFF. The CDR3 bases are TGTGCCAGTAGGAAAGGACTAGCGAACACCGGGGAGCTGTTTTTT. Filled out from reference TRBV19 and TRBJ2-2, the complete variable domain reads DGGITQSPKYLFRKEGQNVTLSCEQNLNHDAMYWYRQDPGQGLRLIYYSQIVNDFQKGDIAEGYSVSREKKESFPLTVTSAQKNPTAFYLCASRKGLANTGELFFGEGSRLTVL.

The chain employs TRBV7-6 and TRBJ1-4, with TRBD1 matching over 7 bases. The CDR3 loop spans 14 amino acids. The V and J ends lost 3 bases and 7 bases, in that order; junction bases with no gene match: 5. Looked up from germline, CDR1 is SGHVS and CDR2 is FNYEAQ. The CDR3 sequence is CASSLAGGGEKLFF. CDR3 coding DNA: TGTGCCAGCAGCTTGGCAGGGGGAGGTGAAAAACTGTTTTTT.

This clone occurred a few times. The CDR3 DNA reads as TGTGCCAGCAGCCGACAGGTTAATCAGCCCCAGCATTTT. Translated, it gives CASSRQVNQPQHF. The chain links TRBV7-6 to TRBJ1-5; D possibly corresponds to TRBD1 (6 bases). Germline CDR1 reads SGHVS; CDR2 reads FNYEAQ. The germline V and J ends were trimmed by 5 bases and 4 bases, with 9 bases remaining between them. The CDR3 spans 13 residues.

The CDR3 sequence: CASSPWTGPQETQYF. The CDR3 nucleotides read TGCGCCAGCAGCCCGTGGACAGGGCCTCAAGAGACCCAGTACTTC. J is TRBJ2-5 and V is TRBV5-1, with 8 bases that match TRBD1. The CDR3 has 15 amino acids. Per the germline V gene, CDR1 is SGHRS and CDR2 is YFSETQ. V shed 4 bases and J 2 bases; nucleotides not matched to a gene: 7.

The chain carries TRBV29-1 and TRBJ1-1; D call uncertain. Trimming left V 4 bases short and J 1 base short, with 10 bases between. The CDR3 consists of 13 residues. CDR1 and CDR2 from the germline V gene are SQVTM and ANQGSEA. The CDR3 nucleotides are TGCAGCGTTGCATTACCAGAGAACACTGAAGCTTTCTTT. This gives the protein CSVALPENTEAFF.

This chain joins TRBV7-2 and TRBJ1-5, with no clear D. Per the germline V gene, CDR1 is SGHTA and CDR2 is FQGNSA. The CDR3 runs to 13 residues. Trimming left V 3 bases short and J 4 bases short, with 7 bases between. This CDR3 is CASSLGVNQPQHF. Here the CDR3 DNA reads TGTGCCAGCAGCTTGGGAGTTAATCAGCCCCAGCATTTT.

The chain combines TRBV9 with TRBJ2-1, with 8 bases identical to TRBD2. Germline V lookup: CDR1 SGDLS, CDR2 YYNGEE. The CDR3 runs to 17 residues. After removal of 3 bases from V and 7 bases from J, the junction contained 15 bases not matched to a gene. The CDR3: CASSAPLGREVPNEQFF. CDR3 in DNA: TGTGCCAGCAGCGCGCCTCTCGGGCGGGAGGTTCCTAATGAGCAGTTCTTC. Complete variable domain (other parts from reference TRBV9 and TRBJ2-1): DSGVTQTPKHLITATGQRVTLRCSPRSGDLSVYWYQQSLDQGLQFLIQYYNGEERAKGNILERFSAQQFPDLHSELNLSSLELGDSALYFCASSAPLGREVPNEQFFGPGTRLTVL.

The V and J genes are TRBV5-4 and TRBJ1-2, with TRBD1 identical over 9 bases. There are 14 residues in the CDR3. J gave up 4 bases and V 2 bases, and 3 bases lay outside the gene matches. From germline, CDR1 is SGHNT and CDR2 YYREEE (reference sequence). This CDR3 reads CASSLVQGAYGYTF. The CDR3 DNA follows: TGTGCCAGCAGCTTAGTACAGGGGGCCTATGGCTACACCTTC. Combining the CDR3 with reference TRBV5-4 and TRBJ1-2 gives the whole variable domain ETGVTQSPTHLIKTRGQQVTLRCSSQSGHNTVSWYQQALGQGPQFIFQYYREEENGRGNFPPRFSGLQFPNYSSELNVNALELDDSALYLCASSLVQGAYGYTFGSGTRLTVV.

The chain has TRBV2 and TRBJ2-5; 9 bases line up with TRBD2. The CDR3 covers 15 residues. Germline values: CDR1 SNHLY, CDR2 FYNNEI. J lost 4 bases, V lost 6 bases, and 9 bases had no gene match. In nucleotides, the CDR3 is TGTGCCAGCAGGGAGCGGGAGGTGGGTGGAGAGACCCAGTACTTC. It specifies CASREREVGGETQYF.

The chain employs TRBV27 and TRBJ1-1; 7 nucleotides agree with TRBD1. This CDR3 is 16 amino acids long. The ends lost 5 bases at V and 4 bases at J; junction bases unmatched: 13. Germline CDR1 reads MNHEY; CDR2 reads SMNVEV (reference sequence). Here the CDR3 DNA reads TGTGCCAGCAGTCCTCGACAGGGCCCGCGAATCACTGAAGCTTTCTTT. Its protein is CASSPRQGPRITEAFF.

The chain recombines TRBV29-1 with TRBJ2-1; TRBD1 is a possible D gene (5 bases). The CDR3 is made up of 15 amino acids. CDR1 and CDR2 from the germline V gene are SQVTM and ANQGSEA. V lost 5 bases to trimming and J lost 0 bases, with 14 bases between them. The CDR3 reads CSVSRRQSSYNEQFF. CDR3 DNA sequence: TGCAGCGTTAGCCGGCGACAGAGCTCCTACAATGAGCAGTTCTTC.